These 25 T cell receptor beta chains came from one sample sequenced in a study of cytomegalovirus exposure and HLA in healthy donors (dated by TCRdb to about 2017). Libraries were made using the immunoSEQ multiplex PCR assay. For the multiplex PCR, a mixture combining 60 forward primers for TCR Vbeta segments and 13 reverse primers for TCR Jbeta segments was used. TCRdb holds this immuneACCESS table with in-frame rearrangements only. Some clones are missing; in checked studies, unresolved V genes explain under half, and the rest has no known cause. Recorded for this sample are under 200,000 clones; approximately 86% of them occurred a single time. Approximately 0.31% of the sample belongs to the ten largest clones. Sequenced: PBMCs. Every receptor here comes from a young woman in good health and CMV-seronegative.

J is TRBJ2-2 and V is TRBV29-1; the match to TRBD2 covers 8 bases. The V and J ends lost 6 bases and 1 base, in that order; junction bases with no gene match: 4. This CDR3 is 14 amino acids long. Germline V gives CDR1 SQVTM, CDR2 ANQGSEA. CDR3 amino acids: CSVMTSENTGELFF. The CDR3 region has the DNA TGCAGCGTGATGACTAGCGAGAACACCGGGGAGCTGTTTTTT.

The chain joins TRBV27 to TRBJ2-7; possibly TRBD1 for D (6 bases). The CDR3 covers 15 residues. CDR1 is MNHEY, CDR2 SMNVEV, per germline (reference sequence). V lost 4 bases to trimming and J lost 6 bases, with 19 bases between them. CDR3 in amino acids: CASSSMGRTVFEQYF. The CDR3 DNA reads TGTGCCAGCAGTTCGATGGGCCGGACAGTTTTCGAGCAGTACTTC.

Here the CDR3 DNA reads TGTGCCACCAGCAGCCTCTGGGGGGGGCCCAAAAACATTCAGTACTTC. The encoded protein is CATSSLWGGPKNIQYF. V gene TRBV15 combines with J gene TRBJ2-4, with a weak D call TRBD2 (7 bases). V was cut by 3 bases and J by 2 bases, with 14 bases left in between. Germline V gives CDR1 LNHNV, CDR2 YYDKDF (reference sequence). This CDR3 region has 16 residues.

This clone was seen just once. The sample contains more than one DNA sequence encoding this CDR3. The V gene is TRBV5-6, the J gene TRBJ2-6, with 9 bases fitting TRBD1. Germline assignment: CDR1 SGHDT and CDR2 YYEEEE. Trimming removed 0 bases from V and 4 bases from J; junction bases left unmatched: 8. CDR3 size: 18 residues. This chain's CDR3 is CASSLGDRVADGANVLTF. The CDR3 coding sequence is TGTGCCAGCAGCTTGGGGGACAGGGTAGCTGACGGGGCCAACGTCCTGACTTTC.

This chain connects TRBV14 to TRBJ2-7; the match to TRBD1 covers 9 bases. Germline values: CDR1 SGHDN, CDR2 FVKESK. The CDR3 sequence is 14 residues long. V lost 6 bases and J lost 4; bases outside the gene matches: 7. The CDR3 region has the DNA TGTGCCAGCAGTCTCGGGACAGGGTTGTACGAGCAGTACTTC. This translates into CASSLGTGLYEQYF.

This rearrangement joins TRBV9 to TRBJ1-2, with TRBD1 matching over 10 bases. The CDR3 extends over 16 amino acids. V was clipped by 4 bases and J by 1 base; unmatched bases: 7. Germline CDR1 and CDR2: SGDLS and YYNGEE. The CDR3 nucleotides read TGTGCCAGCAGCTCCAGGGACAGGGGCGGTAACTATGGCTACACCTTC. Its translation is CASSSRDRGGNYGYTF.

A few counts support this clone. This chain links TRBV2 with TRBJ2-5, with 8 bases that match TRBD2. Germline V lookup: CDR1 SNHLY, CDR2 FYNNEI. The CDR3 runs 12 residues. V shed 8 bases and J 6 bases; nucleotides not matched to a gene: 5. The CDR3 loop is CASREGTKTQYF. CDR3 nucleotide sequence: TGTGCCAGCCGGGAGGGTACGAAGACCCAGTACTTC.

The chain is built from TRBV2 and TRBJ2-5, with 9 bases identical to TRBD2. Trimming cost V 8 bases and J 5 bases; bases outside gene matches: 6. Looked up from germline, CDR1 is SNHLY and CDR2 is FYNNEI. The CDR3 totals 13 residues. The CDR3 spells CASVSTSGETQYF. DNA for the CDR3: TGTGCCAGCGTCTCGACTAGCGGCGAGACCCAGTACTTC.

CDR3 sequence (DNA): TGCGCCAACCCGAACGGTACCTACGAGCAGTACTTC. This codes for CANPNGTYEQYF. This chain joins TRBV10-1 and TRBJ2-7; unclear D gene. V was cut by 10 bases and J by 2 bases, with 12 bases left in between. This CDR3 region has 12 residues. CDR1 WNHNN and CDR2 SYGVQD come from the germline V gene (reference sequence).

The DNA for the CDR3 is TGTGCCAGCTCACCTCGGACTCCTGCCGAGCAGTACTTC. Translated, it gives CASSPRTPAEQYF. The chain has TRBV18 and TRBJ2-7; D perhaps matches TRBD2 (5 bases). Germline CDR1 is KGHSH and CDR2 is LQKENI. This CDR3 has 13 amino acids. Trimming took off 3 bases at V and 6 bases at J, with 12 bases between the two ends.

CDR3 amino acids: CASSPGTGLDYEQYF. DNA of the CDR3: TGTGCCAGCAGCCCCGGGACAGGGCTTGACTACGAGCAGTACTTC. V usage is TRBV5-6 and J usage is TRBJ2-7; TRBD1 matches at 9 bases. Germline V CDR1 and CDR2: SGHDT, YYEEEE. J lost 3 bases, V lost 4 bases, and 8 bases had no gene match. The CDR3 has 15 residues.

The rearrangement joins TRBV7-3 to TRBJ1-6; D is uncertain. The germline CDR1 and CDR2 sequences are SGHTA and FQGTGA. Trimming stripped 2 bases from V and 8 bases from J, with 7 bases between. The CDR3 length is 13 residues. CDR3 loop: CASSLVQDSPLHF. CDR3 bases: TGTGCCAGCAGCTTAGTCCAGGATTCACCCCTCCACTTT. Complete variable domain (other parts from reference TRBV7-3 and TRBJ1-6): GAGVSQTPSNKVTEKGKYVELRCDPISGHTALYWYRQSLGQGPEFLIYFQGTGAADDSGLPNDRFFAVRPEGSVSTLKIQRTERGDSAVYLCASSLVQDSPLHFGNGTRLTVT.

The chain has TRBV19 and TRBJ2-7, with 9 nucleotides matching TRBD1. This CDR3 region has 14 residues. Trimming cost V 7 bases and J 3 bases; bases outside gene matches: 7. Germline V gives CDR1 LNHDA, CDR2 SQIVND (reference sequence). CDR3 sequence reads: CASTTGQGNYEQYF. CDR3 nucleotides: TGTGCCAGTACCACGGGACAGGGCAACTACGAGCAGTACTTC.

The chain combines TRBV28 with TRBJ2-2; TRBD1 agrees at 9 bases. V gave up 6 bases and J gave up 5 bases; unmatched junction bases: 13. Germline values: CDR1 MDHEN, CDR2 SYDVKM. The CDR3 length is 17 residues. CDR3 residues: CASSPTWEDRGTGELFF. The CDR3 coding sequence is TGTGCCAGCAGCCCTACCTGGGAGGACAGGGGAACCGGGGAGCTGTTTTTT.

This chain connects TRBV28 to TRBJ2-2, with D perhaps TRBD2 (5 bases). The CDR3 is 14 residues long. V shed 4 bases and J shed 5 bases, with 11 bases lying between them. CDR1 and CDR2 from the germline V gene are MDHEN and SYDVKM. The CDR3 is CASSSNRGTGELFF. Written as DNA, the CDR3 is TGTGCCAGCAGTTCTAACCGCGGGACCGGGGAGCTGTTTTTT.

This clone was picked up a small number of times. The chain carries TRBV6-6 and TRBJ1-2, with D maybe TRBD1 (6 bases). CDR3 length: 13 amino acids. V was pared by 0 bases and J by 6 bases, with 8 bases between. Per germline, CDR1 MNHNY and CDR2 SVGAGI (reference sequence). The CDR3 reads CASSYSQGNGYTF. The DNA for the CDR3 is TGTGCCAGCAGTTACTCCCAGGGGAATGGCTACACCTTC.

The chain joins TRBV5-1 to TRBJ2-7, with a tentative D call TRBD1 (6 bases). Trimming left V 0 bases short and J 6 bases short, with 13 bases between. CDR3 size: 14 residues. Germline loops: CDR1 SGHRS, CDR2 YFSETQ. The CDR3 sequence: CASSLAERGGEQYF. CDR3 nucleotides: TGCGCCAGCAGCTTGGCCGAAAGAGGGGGCGAGCAGTACTTC.

The chain links TRBV11-2 to TRBJ1-3; unclear D gene. V shed 1 base and J shed 3 bases, with 7 bases lying between them. The CDR3 has 14 amino acids. Germline-derived CDR1 and CDR2 are SGHAT and FQNNGV. CDR3 sequence: CASSLGGGGNTIYF. The CDR3 DNA follows: TGTGCCAGCAGCTTAGGGGGAGGTGGAAACACCATATATTTT. Supplemented by reference TRBV11-2 and TRBJ1-3, the full variable domain reads EAGVAQSPRYKIIEKRQSVAFWCNPISGHATLYWYQQILGQGPKLLIQFQNNGVVDDSQLPKDRFSAERLKGVDSTLKIQPAKLEDSAVYLCASSLGGGGNTIYFGEGSWLTVV.

In this sample, this clone turned up a few times. The J gene is TRBJ2-2, the V gene TRBV12-5; 12 positions agree with TRBD2. There are 16 residues in the CDR3. V shed 2 bases, J shed 7 bases, and the junction held 5 bases outside the gene matches. Germline loops: CDR1 LGHNT, CDR2 FRNRAP. CDR3 amino acids: CASGLRTSGIVGELFF. In nucleotides, the CDR3 is TGTGCTAGTGGTTTGAGGACTAGCGGGATAGTCGGGGAGCTGTTTTTT.

Only a few counts were recorded for this clone. This chain uses TRBV15 with TRBJ2-3, with D unresolved. The ends were cut back, 8 bases at V and 4 bases at J, with 4 bases in the middle. The length of the CDR3 is 10 residues. Germline CDR1 LNHNV, CDR2 YYDKDF (reference sequence). The chain's CDR3 is CATGPDTQYF. DNA for the CDR3: TGTGCCACCGGCCCAGATACGCAGTATTTT.

This clone was seen a handful of times. This chain links TRBV19 with TRBJ1-5; D is unresolved. Germline V CDR1 and CDR2: LNHDA, SQIVND (reference sequence). The CDR3 contains 16 residues. Trimming removed 3 bases at V and 0 bases at J, with 12 bases between. In DNA form, the CDR3 reads TGTGCCAGTAGTATTAACGGGATCTCTAGCAATCAGCCCCAGCATTTT. It yields the protein CASSINGISSNQPQHF.

In its sample, this clone was seen once. J is TRBJ2-7 and V is TRBV13, with TRBD1 matching 7 bases. CDR1 is PRHDT and CDR2 is FYEKMQ in the germline V gene (reference sequence). V lost 3 bases to trimming and J lost 2 bases; unmatched junction nucleotides: 4. This CDR3 contains 14 residues. The chain's CDR3 is CASSFGTVPYEQYF. The CDR3 DNA reads as TGTGCCAGCAGCTTTGGGACAGTGCCCTACGAGCAGTACTTC.

This chain links TRBV28 with TRBJ2-7, with 7 bases that match TRBD1. After removal of 5 bases from V and 2 bases from J, the junction contained 6 bases not matched to a gene. The CDR3 spans 14 residues. Germline V CDR1 and CDR2: MDHEN, SYDVKM. CDR3 nucleotide sequence: TGTGCCAGCAGTGCGGTGGGACAGCCCTACGAGCAGTACTTC. This sequence encodes CASSAVGQPYEQYF.

The J gene is TRBJ2-3, the V gene TRBV6-6; D is possibly TRBD1 (6 bases). Germline CDR1 is MNHNY and CDR2 is SVGAGI (reference sequence). The CDR3 loop spans 14 amino acids. V was trimmed by 2 bases and J by 6 bases, leaving 12 bases between them. The CDR3 here is CASSYVYQGDTQYF. The DNA for the CDR3 is TGTGCCAGCAGTTACGTCTATCAGGGGGATACGCAGTATTTT.

This sequence joins TRBV6-1 and TRBJ2-7; 8 bases map to TRBD1. The V gene's germline CDR1 is MNHNS and CDR2 SASEGT. With 3 bases clipped from V and 7 bases from J, the junction kept 8 bases outside the gene matches. The CDR3 extends over 14 amino acids. This CDR3 reads CASSETGEFREQYF. The DNA of the CDR3 is TGTGCCAGCAGTGAGACAGGGGAGTTCCGTGAGCAGTACTTC.